This T cell receptor beta chain was captured by sequencing in a study of blood T cell repertoires in COVID-19. Trimming removed 2 bases at V and 1 base at J, with 9 bases between. Germline V lookup: CDR1 SGDLS, CDR2 YYNGEE. The CDR3 covers 15 residues. TCRdb keeps only in-frame clones here, not all; method: immunoSEQ multiplex PCR. The table includes around 160,000 clones, around nine tenths detected once. Sequences were obtained from peripheral blood. The chain uses TRBV9 and TRBJ1-4; weak D call: TRBD1 (6 bases). The clonotype comes from a human donor in a cohort sampled during active COVID-19. CDR3 bases: TGTGCCAGCAGCGTCCTACAGGGAACTAATGAAAAACTGTTTTTT. Translation: CASSVLQGTNEKLFF.